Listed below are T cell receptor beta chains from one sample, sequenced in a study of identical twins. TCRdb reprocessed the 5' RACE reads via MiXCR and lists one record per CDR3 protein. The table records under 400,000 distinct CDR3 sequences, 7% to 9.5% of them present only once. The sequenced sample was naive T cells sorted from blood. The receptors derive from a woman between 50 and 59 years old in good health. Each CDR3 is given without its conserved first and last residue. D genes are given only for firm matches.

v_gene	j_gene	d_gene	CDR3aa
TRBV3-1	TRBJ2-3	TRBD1	ASSRPGQAGNTQY
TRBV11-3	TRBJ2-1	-	ASSPPSNEQF
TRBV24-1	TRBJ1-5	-	ATSDGWLPQH
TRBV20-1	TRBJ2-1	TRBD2	SARTSGSHEQF
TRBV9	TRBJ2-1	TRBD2	ASSVLADNEQF
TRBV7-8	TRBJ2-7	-	ASSLVGAESSYEQY
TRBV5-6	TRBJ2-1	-	ASSELGNRAYNEQF
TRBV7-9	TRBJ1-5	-	ASSLIQGLNSNQPQH
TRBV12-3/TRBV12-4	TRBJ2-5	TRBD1	ASRTGTGEYQETQY
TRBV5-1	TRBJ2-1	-	ASSLRASVSDKF
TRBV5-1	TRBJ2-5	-	ASSRDSTQETQY
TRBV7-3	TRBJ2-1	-	ASSPSARASSYNEQF
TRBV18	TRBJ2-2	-	ASSPPPERVLNTGELF
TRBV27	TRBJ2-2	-	ASSYRRPRAGGTGELF
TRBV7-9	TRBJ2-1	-	ASSLGGADEQF
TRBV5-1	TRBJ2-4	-	ASSLGAGGNIQY
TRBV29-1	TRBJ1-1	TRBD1	SVWTGTEAF
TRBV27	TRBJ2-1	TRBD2	ASSLSSGRPYNEQF
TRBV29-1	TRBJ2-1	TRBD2	SVSGRLHNEQF
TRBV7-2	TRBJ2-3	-	ASSLRAGTTDTQY
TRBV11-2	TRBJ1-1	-	ASSLGDTGTTEAF
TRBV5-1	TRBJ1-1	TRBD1	ASSLGTGGLSPEAF
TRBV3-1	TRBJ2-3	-	ASSQRAGAADTQY
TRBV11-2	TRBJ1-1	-	ASSLGTRAATEAF
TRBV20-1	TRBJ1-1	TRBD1	SASLQGMNTEAF
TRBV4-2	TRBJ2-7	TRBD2	ASGASGRPGEQY
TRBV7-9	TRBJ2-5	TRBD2	ATAAGEYQETQY
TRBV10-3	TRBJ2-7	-	AIGVPASYEQY
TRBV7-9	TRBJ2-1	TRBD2	ASSLVPSGIYNEQF
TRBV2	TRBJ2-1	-	ASRGLLYNEQF
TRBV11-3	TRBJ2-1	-	ASSLEGWVNEQF
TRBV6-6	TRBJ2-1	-	ASSYTRSYNEQF
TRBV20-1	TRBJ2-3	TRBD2	SATKLAGGTDTQY